The next 29 T cell receptor beta chains were all read from a single sample in a study of T cells in Graves' hyperthyroidism and ophthalmopathy. TCR beta CDR3 regions were amplified from RNA transcripts. The HTBI primer set was used in a first-round RT-PCR of the TCR CDR3. A single record per CDR3 protein comes from TCRdb applying MiXCR to the multiplex PCR reads. The sample carries a few hundred thousand distinct CDR3 sequences, about a sixth recorded once. Material: blood. The receptors shown here come from a woman younger than 35 with Graves' hyperthyroidism.

This clonotype has at least ten counts. The rearrangement uses TRBV11-2 and TRBJ2-1; 7 nucleotides agree with TRBD2. Per germline, CDR1 SGHAT and CDR2 FQNNGV. The length of the CDR3 is 14 residues. The trim removed 5 bases at V and 4 bases at J, leaving 5 bases unmatched. Written as DNA, the CDR3 is TGTGCCAGCAGCATACCCGGGAGGTACAATGAGCAGTTCTTC. Its protein product is CASSIPGRYNEQFF.

The rearrangement links TRBV9 to TRBJ2-3; D unresolved. Germline V gene lookup returns CDR1 SGDLS and CDR2 YYNGEE. This CDR3 is built from 13 residues. V was cut by 2 bases and J by 4 bases, with 8 bases left in between. For the CDR3, the DNA is TGTGCCAGCAGCGTCCGGTATTCAGATACGCAGTATTTT. Translation gives CASSVRYSDTQYF.

This sequence joins TRBV4-3 and TRBJ2-7; D unresolved. The germline V gene has CDR1 LGHNA and CDR2 YSLEER. There are 14 residues in the CDR3. V was clipped by 5 bases and J by 6 bases, with 17 bases between them. For the CDR3, the DNA is TGCGCCAGCAGCTCTTTTCGGACGGGCGGCGAGCAGTACTTC. It specifies CASSSFRTGGEQYF.

The table lists this clonotype with many counts. This rearrangement joins TRBV25-1 to TRBJ2-7, with D tentatively TRBD1 or TRBD2 (5 bases each). The V and J ends lost 3 bases and 1 base respectively, with 13 bases between them. The CDR3 consists of 15 residues. The germline gives CDR1 MGHDK, CDR2 SYGVNS. The CDR3: CASSDPGTESYEQYF. The CDR3 nucleotides are TGTGCCAGCAGTGATCCCGGGACGGAGTCCTACGAGCAGTACTTC.

In this sample, this clonotype turned up many times. This rearrangement joins TRBV2 to TRBJ1-2; D not certain. The V and J ends lost 5 bases and 4 bases respectively, with 14 bases between them. This CDR3 region has 14 residues. In germline, CDR1 is SNHLY, CDR2 FYNNEI. For the CDR3, the DNA is TGTGCCAGCAGTTCTGACGCCCCTGGCTATGGCTACACCTTC. Its protein product is CASSSDAPGYGYTF.

CDR3 in amino acids: CASSLVRLAGGRDTGELFF. CDR3 DNA sequence: TGTGCCAGCAGCTTGGTGCGTCTAGCGGGAGGCCGCGACACCGGGGAGCTGTTTTTT. The chain joins TRBV5-8 to TRBJ2-2; TRBD2 matches 11 bases. In germline, CDR1 is SGHTS, CDR2 YDEGEE. CDR3 length: 19 residues. V was pared by 0 bases and J by 3 bases, with 10 bases of the junction left unmatched. Variable domain in full (rest from reference TRBV5-8 and TRBJ2-2): EAGVTQSPTHLIKTRGQQATLRCSPISGHTSVYWYQQALGLGLQFLLWYDEGEERNRGNFPPRFSGRQFPNYSSELNVNALELEDSALYLCASSLVRLAGGRDTGELFFGEGSRLTVL.

The chain uses TRBV19 and TRBJ2-1; D possibly corresponds to TRBD1 (6 bases). The CDR3 is 16 residues long. Deletions cut 8 bases from V and 0 bases from J, with 17 bases between. Germline CDR1 and CDR2: LNHDA and SQIVND (reference sequence). The DNA of the CDR3 is TGTGCCAGTGGACGATCGACAGGAAGCTCCTACAATGAGCAGTTCTTC. It codes for CASGRSTGSSYNEQFF.

Only one count was recorded for this clonotype. Given a much more abundant clone one base away, this may be a read error. The J gene is TRBJ1-6, the V gene TRBV6-2 or TRBV6-3, with a tentative D call TRBD1 (5 bases). Germline V gene sequence: CDR1 MNHEY, CDR2 SVGEGT. The CDR3 is made up of 15 amino acids. CDR3 sequence: CAGSYGTSVNSPLHF. DNA of the CDR3: TGTGCCGGCAGTTACGGGACGTCAGTTAATTCACCCCTCCACTTT.

The chain links TRBV10-3 to TRBJ2-2, with TRBD1 matching 8 bases. Germline CDR1 reads ENHRY; CDR2 reads SYGVKD. The V segment lost 5 bases and the J segment 7 bases; nucleotides outside the gene matches: 6. The CDR3 extends over 14 amino acids. DNA of the CDR3: TGTGCCATCAGTCTCAGGGGGCAGGTCGGGGAGCTGTTTTTT. It translates to CAISLRGQVGELFF.

The chain carries TRBV29-1 and TRBJ1-1; no clear D gene. The CDR3 contains 13 residues. Trimming took 7 bases from V and 0 from J, leaving 12 bases between them. Germline CDR1 SQVTM, CDR2 ANQGSEA. As DNA, the CDR3 is TGCAGCGCTGGTGGGGTTATGAACACTGAAGCTTTCTTT. It yields the protein CSAGGVMNTEAFF.

This clonotype showed up many times. A read error may account for a junction end that differs from germline. This chain connects TRBV20-1 to TRBJ2-7; D is ambiguous. The CDR3 is 11 amino acids. In germline, CDR1 is DFQATT, CDR2 SNEGSKA (reference sequence). The CDR3 region is CSARETYEQYF. CDR3 nucleotides: TGCAGTGCGAGAGAAACCTACGAGCAGTACTTC.

J is TRBJ1-6 and V is TRBV6-1; maybe TRBD1 (6 bases). Germline V gives CDR1 MNHNS, CDR2 SASEGT. The germline V and J ends were trimmed by 6 bases and 10 bases, with 10 bases remaining between them. The CDR3 has 12 amino acids. CDR3 residues: CASSQGISPLHF. The CDR3 bases are TGTGCCAGCAGCCAGGGGATATCACCCCTCCACTTT.

This clonotype has ten or more counts. CDR3 amino acids: CASSRSTGRIHGYTF. CDR3 DNA sequence: TGTGCCAGCTCGAGATCGACCGGACGAATCCATGGCTACACCTTC. The gene calls are TRBV12-3 or TRBV12-4 and TRBJ1-2; D is undetermined. Trimming cost V 8 bases and J 6 bases, with 22 bases left between them. This CDR3 region has 15 residues.

This clonotype appeared many times. The V and J genes are TRBV2 and TRBJ1-5, with TRBD1 identical over 9 bases. The CDR3 length is 16 residues. Losses at the gene ends were 1 base for V and 3 bases for J; bases not matched to a gene: 4. Germline CDR1 is SNHLY and CDR2 is FYNNEI. In DNA, the CDR3 is TGTGCCAGCAGTGAAGGGACAGGGGCCCCCAATCAGCCCCAGCATTTT. Translated, it gives CASSEGTGAPNQPQHF.

This clonotype was recorded at least ten times. The chain joins TRBV7-9 to TRBJ2-1; a possible D gene is TRBD2 (6 bases). The germline V gene has CDR1 SEHNR and CDR2 FQNEAQ (reference sequence). The ends were cut back, 3 bases at V and 11 bases at J, with 11 bases in the middle. This CDR3 is 12 amino acids long. This chain's CDR3 is CASSLEGYQQFF. The CDR3 coding sequence is TGTGCCAGCAGCTTGGAGGGGTATCAGCAGTTCTTC.

This clonotype was observed a few times. V is TRBV2 and J is TRBJ1-3; TRBD1 might be the D (6 bases). V dropped 5 bases and J dropped 4 bases, with 18 bases sitting between them. Germline CDR1 reads SNHLY; CDR2 reads FYNNEI. This CDR3 has 16 amino acids. The CDR3 DNA reads TGTGCCAGCAGTAAGAACTTACCGACAGGAGGAAACACCATATATTTT. This codes for CASSKNLPTGGNTIYF. The full variable domain, with the rest looked up from reference TRBV2 and TRBJ1-3, is EPEVTQTPSHQVTQMGQEVILRCVPISNHLYFYWYRQILGQKVEFLVSFYNNEISEKSEIFDDQFSVERPDGSNFTLKIRSTKLEDSAMYFCASSKNLPTGGNTIYFGEGSWLTVV.

This clonotype was seen only a few times. The genes are TRBV14 and TRBJ2-2; D gene unclear. The CDR3 contains 15 residues. V gave up 0 bases and J gave up 5 bases, with 10 bases separating them. CDR1 SGHDN and CDR2 FVKESK come from the germline V gene. Here the CDR3 reads CASSQEWSGTGELFF. The CDR3 coding sequence is TGTGCCAGCAGCCAAGAGTGGTCAGGTACCGGGGAGCTGTTTTTT.

This clonotype was observed a handful of times. CDR3 in DNA: TGTGCCAGCAGCTTAGATGGCGGGAGGGCCCCGAATGAGCAGTTCTTC. Translated: CASSLDGGRAPNEQFF. The rearrangement links TRBV11-2 to TRBJ2-1; 9 positions agree with TRBD2. The CDR3 has 16 amino acids. V was pared by 0 bases and J by 7 bases, with 7 bases of the junction left unmatched. Per the germline V gene, CDR1 is SGHAT and CDR2 is FQNNGV.

V usage is TRBV19 and J usage is TRBJ2-3, with D possibly called TRBD1 or TRBD2 (5 bases each). With 8 bases removed from V and 0 bases from J, the gap between germline ends came to 18 bases. In germline, CDR1 is LNHDA, CDR2 SQIVND (reference sequence). The CDR3 loop spans 16 amino acids. The CDR3 is CASRREGSASTDTQYF. Written as DNA, the CDR3 is TGTGCCAGTCGGCGTGAGGGGTCAGCTAGCACAGATACGCAGTATTTT.

Comment on this clonotype: This is likely a read error, given that the CDR3 carries no conserved phenylalanine or tryptophan at its end. This chain uses TRBV2 with TRBJ2-1; D remains ambiguous. This CDR3 has 16 residues. Trimming left V 3 bases short and J 0 bases short, with 12 bases between. Germline CDR1 SNHLY, CDR2 FYNNEI. The CDR3 loop is CASSDLTSSSYNEQFC. For the CDR3, the DNA is TGTGCCAGCAGTGACCTTACTTCGAGCTCCTACAATGAGCAGTTCTGC.

This clonotype was seen repeatedly, ten times or more. The CDR3 nucleotides are TGTGCCAGCAGTTATGAGGGTTATTTGGGTGAGAATCAGCCCCAGCATTTT. Translating it yields CASSYEGYLGENQPQHF. The rearrangement uses TRBV6-9 and TRBJ1-5; D uncertain. Per the germline V gene, CDR1 is MNHGY and CDR2 is SVAAGI. The CDR3 has 17 residues. The germline V and J ends were trimmed by 2 bases and 4 bases, with 18 bases remaining between them.

The chain uses TRBV30 and TRBJ2-1; TRBD2 aligns across 12 bases. CDR1 and CDR2 from the germline V gene are GTSNPN and SVGIG (reference sequence). This CDR3 has 15 amino acids. The V segment lost 3 bases and the J segment 10 bases; nucleotides outside the gene matches: 10. The CDR3 reads CAWRPSGLAGGEQFF. The CDR3 DNA sequence: TGTGCCTGGAGACCCTCGGGGCTAGCGGGAGGGGAGCAGTTCTTC.

This clonotype was counted ten times or more. The rearrangement uses TRBV20-1 and TRBJ1-2, with 9 nucleotides matching TRBD1. Germline-derived CDR1 and CDR2 are DFQATT and SNEGSKA (reference sequence). The CDR3 runs 13 residues. V trimming: 6 bases; J trimming: 6 bases; junction bases outside the gene matches: 8. The CDR3 reads CSASRTGVNGYTF. CDR3 nucleotides: TGCAGTGCCAGTAGGACAGGGGTTAATGGCTACACCTTC.

This clonotype has at least ten counts. The chain recombines TRBV29-1 with TRBJ2-7; a possible D gene is TRBD1 (5 bases). V was cut by 7 bases and J by 0 bases, with 13 bases left in between. Germline CDR1 is SQVTM and CDR2 is ANQGSEA. This CDR3 region has 13 residues. The CDR3 reads CSAEGAGSYEQYF. CDR3 bases: TGCAGCGCCGAAGGGGCAGGCTCCTACGAGCAGTACTTC.

This clonotype was counted many times. The rearrangement joins TRBV9 to TRBJ2-3, with 10 bases identical to TRBD2. This CDR3 is built from 16 residues. J lost 2 bases, V lost 0 bases, and 3 bases had no gene match. The germline gives CDR1 SGDLS, CDR2 YYNGEE. CDR3 DNA sequence: TGTGCCAGCAGCGTAGGACTAGCGGGTGACACAGATACGCAGTATTTT. Translation gives CASSVGLAGDTDTQYF.

This clonotype has at least ten counts. A read error may be the cause here, since a much bigger clone is one base away. V is TRBV12-3 or TRBV12-4 and J is TRBJ1-5; D remains unclear. The CDR3 totals 13 residues. Trimming stripped 2 bases from V and 6 bases from J, with 8 bases between. CDR3 in DNA: TGTGCCAGCAGTTTAAAGGGAGGTCAGCCCCAGCATTTT. Translating it yields CASSLKGGQPQHF.

There are many counts of this clonotype. The chain carries TRBV5-1 and TRBJ1-1; D uncertain. The CDR3 runs 14 residues. Trimming left V 4 bases short and J 1 base short, with 11 bases between. Per the germline V gene, CDR1 is SGHRS and CDR2 is YFSETQ. In nucleotides, the CDR3 is TGCGCCAGCAGCAACTCAAAGCCGAACACTGAAGCTTTCTTT. As protein: CASSNSKPNTEAFF.

The sample holds many counts of this clonotype. This sequence joins TRBV10-3 and TRBJ1-1; the D gene is possibly TRBD1 (5 bases). The V gene lost 6 bases and the J gene lost 1 base, with 15 bases spanning the gap. CDR1 and CDR2 (germline): ENHRY, SYGVKD. CDR3 size: 15 residues. The CDR3 DNA sequence: TGTGCCATCAGATTGCAGGGATGGGGGAACACTGAAGCTTTCTTT. Amino acid sequence: CAIRLQGWGNTEAFF.

This clonotype was detected many times. V and J are TRBV3-1 and TRBJ1-6, with 9 bases lining up with TRBD1. Germline assignment: CDR1 LGHDT and CDR2 YNNKEL (reference sequence). There are 14 residues in the CDR3. Unmatched junction bases numbered 4, after V lost 2 bases and J lost 11 bases. For the CDR3, the DNA is TGTGCCAGCAGCCAATACAGGGGGCAGGCACCCCTCCACTTT. Protein: CASSQYRGQAPLHF.